These 26 T cell receptor beta chains originate from one sample sequenced in a study of T cells in Graves' hyperthyroidism and ophthalmopathy. From RNA transcripts, TCR beta CDR3 regions were amplified. Using the HTBI primer set, a first-round RT-PCR was run on the TCR CDR3. Each CDR3 protein gets one entry after TCRdb re-called the multiplex PCR reads with MiXCR. The profile shows hundreds of thousands of distinct CDR3 sequences, approximately 20% of them singletons. Sequencing input: blood. These receptors all stem from a middle-aged man with Graves' ophthalmopathy.

This clonotype has at least ten counts. The gene calls are TRBV5-1 and TRBJ2-7, with D unresolved. The ends were cut back, 1 base at V and 2 bases at J, with 10 bases in the middle. The CDR3 loop spans 14 amino acids. CDR1 and CDR2 from the germline V gene are SGHRS and YFSETQ. Here the CDR3 reads CASSLTDIPYEQYF. The CDR3 DNA reads as TGCGCCAGCAGCTTGACAGATATACCCTACGAGCAGTACTTC.

Ten or more counts support this clonotype. The genes are TRBV12-3 or TRBV12-4 and TRBJ1-1, with D unclear. The V gene lost 1 base and the J gene lost 0 bases, with 6 bases spanning the gap. The CDR3 spans 14 residues. The CDR3 spells CASSLEWLNTEAFF. CDR3 bases: TGTGCCAGCAGTTTAGAATGGCTGAACACTGAAGCTTTCTTT.

The table lists this clonotype with many counts. The chain employs TRBV6-1 and TRBJ1-1; D unclear. Trimming removed 4 bases at V and 1 base at J, with 4 bases between. CDR3 length: 12 amino acids. CDR1 and CDR2 (germline): MNHNS, SASEGT. The CDR3 protein is CASSVGNTEAFF. The CDR3, as DNA: TGTGCCAGCAGTGTGGGGAACACTGAAGCTTTCTTT.

This chain joins TRBV5-1 and TRBJ1-3; D possibly corresponds to TRBD1 (5 bases). Trimming took off 6 bases at V and 0 bases at J, with 10 bases between the two ends. CDR1 is SGHRS, CDR2 YFSETQ, per germline. The CDR3 consists of 14 residues. CDR3 in DNA: TGCGCCAGCAACACCGGGACCTCTGGAAACACCATATATTTT. Translation: CASNTGTSGNTIYF.

V gene TRBV29-1 combines with J gene TRBJ2-1, with D uncertain. The CDR3 has 11 residues. Germline assignment: CDR1 SQVTM and CDR2 ANQGSEA. Deletions cut 3 bases from V and 5 bases from J, with 5 bases between. The chain's CDR3 is CSVDYHNEQFF. Here the CDR3 DNA reads TGCAGCGTTGACTACCACAATGAGCAGTTCTTC.

V gene TRBV14 combines with J gene TRBJ2-3, with a weak D call TRBD2 (5 bases). The germline V gene encodes CDR1 SGHDN and CDR2 FVKESK. Trimming cost V 3 bases and J 1 base, with 8 bases left between them. The CDR3 sequence is 14 residues long. The CDR3 DNA is TGTGCCAGCAGCCATCGGCGGGGCACAGATACGCAGTATTTT. Translating gives CASSHRRGTDTQYF.

This chain joins TRBV12-5 and TRBJ1-1, with TRBD1 as a possible D gene (6 bases). The ends were cut back, 3 bases at V and 1 base at J, with 9 bases in the middle. In germline, CDR1 is LGHNT, CDR2 FRNRAP. The CDR3 is 14 residues long. The CDR3 sequence is CASGFQDRNTEAFF. The CDR3 DNA follows: TGTGCTAGTGGTTTCCAGGACAGGAACACTGAAGCTTTCTTT.

This CDR3 is CASSLELAGGQTDTQYF. The DNA of the CDR3 is TGTGCCAGCAGCTTAGAACTAGCGGGGGGGCAGACAGATACGCAGTATTTT. The chain employs TRBV11-2 and TRBJ2-3; 13 bases fit TRBD2. Trimming at V came to 0 bases and at J to 3 bases, leaving 3 bases not matched to a gene. This CDR3 is built from 17 residues. Per germline, CDR1 SGHAT and CDR2 FQNNGV.

The V and J genes are TRBV15 and TRBJ1-2; weak D call: TRBD1 (6 bases). CDR1 is LNHNV, CDR2 YYDKDF, per germline (reference sequence). CDR3 size: 15 residues. V was clipped by 0 bases and J by 4 bases, with 12 bases between them. The CDR3 sequence: CATSRDQDSRYGYTF. CDR3 nucleotides: TGTGCCACCAGCAGAGACCAGGACAGCCGCTATGGCTACACCTTC.

This clonotype was picked up a small number of times. The chain carries TRBV5-1 and TRBJ2-4; TRBD1 might be the D (5 bases). The length of the CDR3 is 15 residues. The germline V gene encodes CDR1 SGHRS and CDR2 YFSETQ. The germline V and J ends were trimmed by 2 bases and 1 base, with 10 bases remaining between them. Written as DNA, the CDR3 is TGCGCCAGCAGCTTCGGGTGGGGCGCCAAAAACATTCAGTACTTC. It encodes CASSFGWGAKNIQYF. The full variable domain, with the rest looked up from reference TRBV5-1 and TRBJ2-4, is KAGVTQTPRYLIKTRGQQVTLSCSPISGHRSVSWYQQTPGQGLQFLFEYFSETQRNKGNFPGRFSGRQFSNSRSEMNVSTLELGDSALYLCASSFGWGAKNIQYFGAGTRLSVL.

This clonotype was observed many times. The chain recombines TRBV6-2 or TRBV6-3 with TRBJ1-2, with unresolved D. V lost 6 bases and J 4 bases, leaving 9 bases between the germline ends. The germline V gene has CDR1 MNHEY and CDR2 SVGEGT. The CDR3 contains 12 residues. This chain's CDR3 is CASRLRSYGYTF. The CDR3, as DNA: TGTGCCAGCAGATTACGGTCCTATGGCTACACCTTC.

This clonotype was counted many times. The rearrangement uses TRBV20-1 and TRBJ1-5; tentatively, D is TRBD1 (6 bases). CDR1 and CDR2 from the germline V gene are DFQATT and SNEGSKA (reference sequence). Trimming removed 2 bases at V and 7 bases at J, with 18 bases between. There are 15 residues in the CDR3. CDR3 amino acids: CSARSRQERGQPQHF. The DNA of the CDR3 is TGCAGTGCTAGATCTAGACAGGAAAGAGGGCAGCCCCAGCATTTT.

This clonotype was seen repeatedly, ten times or more. The CDR3 loop reads CSANLRNEQFF. As DNA, the CDR3 is TGCAGTGCAAACCTACGGAATGAGCAGTTCTTC. V and J are TRBV20-1 and TRBJ2-1; D unresolved. Deletions cut 6 bases from V and 7 bases from J, with 10 bases between. Germline-derived CDR1 and CDR2 are DFQATT and SNEGSKA (reference sequence). The CDR3 sequence is 11 residues long.

The chain recombines TRBV4-1 with TRBJ2-1, with 7 bases aligning to TRBD2. This CDR3 is built from 17 residues. Per the germline V gene, CDR1 is MGHRA and CDR2 is YSYEKL. J was trimmed by 1 base and V by 2 bases; bases with no gene match: 8. The CDR3 DNA reads TGCGCCAGCAGCCAAAGTACGCGCGGGGGATCCTACAATGAGCAGTTCTTC. This encodes CASSQSTRGGSYNEQFF.

This clonotype showed up just a few times. This sequence joins TRBV18 and TRBJ1-5, with D possibly matching TRBD1 (5 bases). The CDR3 is made up of 13 amino acids. The germline gives CDR1 KGHSH, CDR2 LQKENI. The V end lost 2 bases, the J end lost 7 bases, and 9 bases lay between the germline ends. CDR3 DNA sequence: TGTGCCAGCTCACCAACTGGGGCGCAGCCCCAGCATTTT. Translation gives CASSPTGAQPQHF.

The V and J genes are TRBV6-1 and TRBJ2-7; possibly TRBD2 for D (5 bases). Trimming left V 7 bases short and J 3 bases short, with 10 bases between. Germline CDR1 reads MNHNS; CDR2 reads SASEGT. The CDR3 sequence is 12 residues long. The CDR3 nucleotides read TGTGCCAGCACGTCAAGCGGCTACGAGCAGTACTTC. Translating it yields CASTSSGYEQYF.

The V and J genes are TRBV18 and TRBJ2-7, with 11 bases lining up with TRBD1. Germline-derived CDR1 and CDR2 are KGHSH and LQKENI. The CDR3 runs to 15 residues. V lost 4 bases to trimming and J lost 2 bases; unmatched junction nucleotides: 4. CDR3 residues: CASSRGQGATYEQYF. CDR3 in DNA: TGTGCCAGCTCACGAGGACAGGGGGCTACCTACGAGCAGTACTTC.

The chain is built from TRBV19 and TRBJ2-2; TRBD2 agrees at 9 bases. V shed 8 bases, J shed 7 bases, and the junction held 5 bases outside the gene matches. This CDR3 contains 13 residues. Per germline, CDR1 LNHDA and CDR2 SQIVND (reference sequence). CDR3 sequence reads: CASLTSGGGELFF. The CDR3 bases are TGTGCCAGTCTGACTAGCGGTGGCGGGGAGCTGTTTTTT.

This clonotype has ten or more counts. This sequence joins TRBV7-2 and TRBJ1-6; 12 bases match TRBD1. The V and J ends lost 5 bases and 8 bases, in that order; junction bases with no gene match: 7. The germline gives CDR1 SGHTA, CDR2 FQGNSA. CDR3 length equals 16 residues. As DNA, the CDR3 is TGTGCCAGCAGCCCAGTGGGACAGGGGGCTTATTCACCCCTCCACTTT. This encodes CASSPVGQGAYSPLHF.

This clonotype was recorded at least ten times. The chain recombines TRBV28 with TRBJ1-4, with 9 bases lining up with TRBD1. Per germline, CDR1 MDHEN and CDR2 SYDVKM. The length of the CDR3 is 15 residues. The trim removed 6 bases at V and 8 bases at J, leaving 10 bases unmatched. The chain's CDR3 is CASSLAGTGYEKLFF. The CDR3 region has the DNA TGTGCCAGCAGCCTGGCCGGGACAGGGTACGAAAAACTGTTTTTT.

This clonotype was counted a few times. This rearrangement joins TRBV6-5 to TRBJ1-1, with D possibly being TRBD1 (6 bases). Germline V gene sequence: CDR1 MNHEY, CDR2 SVGAGI. Trimming removed 2 bases from V and 4 bases from J, with 20 bases in between. The CDR3 contains 17 residues. The CDR3 DNA follows: TGTGCCAGCAGTTACGGGGGGTCGACAGGATCGAGCACTGAAGCTTTCTTT. Its translation: CASSYGGSTGSSTEAFF.

This clonotype appeared many times. V and J are TRBV6-5 and TRBJ1-2, with D uncertain. The V end lost 0 bases, the J end lost 8 bases, and 13 bases lay between the germline ends. The V gene's germline CDR1 is MNHEY and CDR2 SVGAGI. The CDR3 has 14 amino acids. CDR3 sequence: CASSYSTEARGYTF. CDR3 DNA: TGTGCCAGCAGTTACTCGACGGAGGCCAGGGGCTACACCTTC.

There are a few counts of this clonotype. The chain employs TRBV6-1 and TRBJ2-3, with D perhaps TRBD1 (7 bases). Germline V gives CDR1 MNHNS, CDR2 SASEGT. This CDR3 contains 16 residues. V lost 5 bases, J lost 3 bases, and 18 bases lay in between. The CDR3 DNA follows: TGTGCCAGCAGTCCAGGGGGACTTTCTATAACAGATACGCAGTATTTT. Protein sequence: CASSPGGLSITDTQYF.

There are a few counts of this clonotype. The chain joins TRBV7-3 to TRBJ2-1; possible D gene TRBD1, 6 bases. V lost 5 bases and J lost 5, with 19 bases in between. Germline-derived CDR1 and CDR2 are SGHTA and FQGTGA. This CDR3 contains 16 residues. CDR3 sequence (DNA): TGTGCCAGCAGCCCAAGGGGAAAACAGGGCAACAATGAGCAGTTCTTC. Translation: CASSPRGKQGNNEQFF.

J is TRBJ1-1 and V is TRBV6-1; 7 bases match TRBD1. This CDR3 contains 14 residues. Trimming removed 8 bases from V and 0 bases from J; junction bases left unmatched: 6. Germline V gene lookup returns CDR1 MNHNS and CDR2 SASEGT. The CDR3 nucleotides read TGTGCCAGCTTAGGACAGGTTTTGAACACTGAAGCTTTCTTT. Protein: CASLGQVLNTEAFF.

Points on this clonotype: A read error may produce the germline difference seen at one junction end. As DNA, the CDR3 is TGTGCCAGCAGCTTAGGACCCCTCCAAGGGACCCAGTACTTC. Translation: CASSLGPLQGTQYF. J is TRBJ2-5 and V is TRBV11-2; D unclear. Germline CDR1 SGHAT, CDR2 FQNNGV. The CDR3 sequence is 14 residues long.